This T cell receptor beta chain originates from a study of T cell responses to AZD1222 COVID-19 vaccine. Whole-study findings and limits: The donor cohort was predominantly white British with a female majority, and clonal diversity may have been underestimated. Researchers report vaccine-associated CD4 TCRs spanning spike, with dominance at 160-218 and 743-854.

As for this clone: The antigen is unknown.

Assay: immunoSEQ multiplex PCR; the TCRdb copy retains only in-frame clones and omits some. The table includes about 130,000 clones, less than 95% detected once. Trimming cost V 5 bases and J 3 bases, with 11 bases left between them. This CDR3 spans 13 amino acids. Germline CDR1 and CDR2: SGHKS and YYEKEE (reference sequence). The receptor's source is an adult in good health. The V gene is TRBV5-5, the J gene TRBJ1-1; D unresolved. Source: peripheral blood, taken on day 0 of MenACWY control vaccination. CDR3 nucleotide sequence: TGTGCCAGCAGTTTTGACGGGTACACTGAAGCTTTCTTT. Encoded protein: CASSFDGYTEAFF.